The sample holds a few counts of the clone carrying this TCR beta chain. What it recognizes is unknown. The sample carries other DNA sequences with the same CDR3. The data are from a study of CD8+ T cells in alopecia areata. Findings and caveats of the study: Clonality exceeded that of normal scalp in lesional scalp, most notably in alopecia totalis/universalis. Patients shared TCRs less clearly than mice did, possibly owing to HLA.

This CDR3 is built from 10 residues. Looked up from germline, CDR1 is SEHNR and CDR2 is FQNEAQ (reference sequence). Between the trimmed V and J ends, which lost 1 base and 7 bases, there was a span of 2 bases. Investigators isolated RNA and reverse transcribed it into cDNA to act as the sequencing template. Sequenced by immunoSEQ multiplex PCR; TCRdb stores in-frame clones only, minus some. The data contain 150,000 or so clones, about nine tenths of them seen just once; the ten biggest clones take up over 12%. From PBMCs, CD4+ and CD8+ T cells were sorted. The clonotype originates from a human donor with alopecia areata. Here the sequenced sample was CD8+ T cells sorted from blood, taken at week 0. The J gene is TRBJ2-7, the V gene TRBV7-9; D remains ambiguous. CDR3 residues: CASSLGEQYF. The CDR3 DNA reads TGTGCCAGCAGCTTAGGAGAGCAGTACTTC.